This TCR beta chain emerged from a study of shared clonotypes between healthy human individuals. Study findings and constraints: The low donor count limited represented genetic and exposure-history diversity.

Naive-designated CD8 cells lacked CD45RO, were positively enriched for CCR7, and omitted terminally differentiated effector memory CD45RA+ cells. V lost 5 bases and J 3 bases, leaving 17 bases between the germline ends. Germline V gene sequence: CDR1 SEHNR, CDR2 FQNEAQ (reference sequence). The CDR3 extends over 17 amino acids. DNA at roughly 0.2 ug, roughly 27,000 T cell genomes, went into sorted-subset replicate PCRs. Method: immunoSEQ multiplex PCR; TCRdb's copy keeps in-frame clones and lacks some. Of millions of clones in the sample, roughly 94% were seen once. This clone occurred once. Its antigen is still unknown.

The gene calls are TRBV7-9 and TRBJ2-6; D is perhaps TRBD2 (6 bases). The clonotype originates from a man between 18 and 29 years old in good health. Sequencing used naive CD8+ T cells sorted from blood. Here the CDR3 reads CASSPPTSDGGANVLTF. As DNA, the CDR3 is TGTGCCAGCAGCCCCCCGACTAGTGATGGTGGGGCCAACGTCCTGACTTTC.